Presented here are 18 T cell receptor beta chains from one specimen sequenced in a study of cytomegalovirus exposure and HLA in healthy donors. The repertoire was sequenced with immunoSEQ multiplex PCR; TCRdb's copy has only in-frame clones and lacks some. The table shows some 120,000 clones, with 70% to 90% occurring only once. Material for sequencing was PBMCs. Receptors originate from a woman between 18 and 30 years old in good health and CMV-seronegative.

In its sample, this clone was seen once. The V call is TRBV7-9, the J call TRBJ1-1, with D possibly matching TRBD1 (5 bases). The CDR3 is 16 residues long. The V end was cut by 4 bases, the J end by 1 base, with 16 bases between. Germline CDR1 is SEHNR and CDR2 is FQNEAQ (reference sequence). The CDR3 coding sequence is TGTGCCAGCAGCTCTTTCCTCGACAGAACGAACACTGAAGCTTTCTTT. This translates into CASSSFLDRTNTEAFF.

Worth noting for this clone: The sample carries other DNA sequences with the same CDR3. The chain's CDR3 is CASSLSGLATDTQYF. CDR3 nucleotide sequence: TGCGCCAGCAGCTTGTCTGGACTAGCCACAGATACGCAGTATTTT. The genes are TRBV5-1 and TRBJ2-3; 8 positions match TRBD2. The length of the CDR3 is 15 residues. Germline CDR1 is SGHRS and CDR2 is YFSETQ. V trimming: 1 base; J trimming: 2 bases; junction bases outside the gene matches: 3.

This clone was picked up a small number of times. The V call is TRBV25-1, the J call TRBJ2-2, with D perhaps TRBD2 (6 bases). Germline V gives CDR1 MGHDK, CDR2 SYGVNS. The V gene lost 5 bases and the J gene lost 10 bases, with 8 bases spanning the gap. This CDR3 has 11 amino acids. The CDR3 DNA follows: TGTGCCAGCAGTTCTAGCGTGGAGCTGTTTTTT. Encoded protein: CASSSSVELFF.

The rearrangement uses TRBV28 and TRBJ2-7; the D gene is possibly TRBD1 (6 bases). CDR1 MDHEN and CDR2 SYDVKM come from the germline V gene. The CDR3 loop spans 15 amino acids. Trimming cost V 6 bases and J 4 bases, with 19 bases left between them. The CDR3 loop is CASRTGTPNQYEQYF. The DNA of the CDR3 is TGTGCCAGCAGAACAGGGACCCCCAACCAATACGAGCAGTACTTC.

The gene calls are TRBV30 and TRBJ2-7, with D possibly being TRBD2 (7 bases). Deletions cut 5 bases from V and 0 bases from J, with 14 bases between. The CDR3 contains 14 residues. Germline loops: CDR1 GTSNPN, CDR2 SVGIG (reference sequence). CDR3 region: CAWALGGASYEQYF. The CDR3 DNA is TGTGCCTGGGCTCTGGGGGGGGCCTCCTACGAGCAGTACTTC.

This chain uses TRBV28 with TRBJ1-2; tentative D call: TRBD1 (6 bases). This CDR3 contains 14 residues. CDR1 and CDR2 (germline): MDHEN, SYDVKM. With 2 bases removed from V and 8 bases from J, the gap between germline ends came to 15 bases. The CDR3 DNA follows: TGTGCCAGCAGTTTACGTCAGGGGTCTAGCGGCTACACCTTC. This sequence encodes CASSLRQGSSGYTF.

The chain employs TRBV7-8 and TRBJ2-7, with 9 bases fitting TRBD1. The V gene's germline CDR1 is SGHVS and CDR2 FQNEAQ. The CDR3 has 12 residues. Germline trimming cut 7 bases from V and 7 bases from J; bases unmatched to any gene: 5. The CDR3 loop is CASTQGAGEQYF. For the CDR3, the DNA is TGTGCCAGCACACAGGGGGCAGGGGAGCAGTACTTC.

This chain links TRBV28 with TRBJ2-7, with D possibly being TRBD2 (5 bases). The V and J ends lost 6 bases and 6 bases respectively, with 21 bases between them. The germline V gene has CDR1 MDHEN and CDR2 SYDVKM. This CDR3 contains 15 residues. The CDR3 bases are TGTGCCAGCAGCCCGGGGATTAGGGCGAGCGGCGAGCAGTACTTC. Translated, it gives CASSPGIRASGEQYF.

This chain connects TRBV2 to TRBJ1-2, with 12 bases identical to TRBD1. V was pared by 4 bases and J by 4 bases, with 7 bases of the junction left unmatched. The CDR3 consists of 16 residues. Germline lookup yields CDR1 SNHLY and CDR2 FYNNEI. The CDR3 DNA sequence: TGTGCCAGCAGTGGTGGGACAGGGGGCGCGGGCTATGGCTACACCTTC. Translation: CASSGGTGGAGYGYTF.

The rearrangement links TRBV6-4 to TRBJ2-6; D may be TRBD1 (5 bases). Per germline, CDR1 MRHNA and CDR2 SNTAGT. CDR3 length: 15 residues. Trimming took 0 bases from V and 3 from J, leaving 6 bases between them. The CDR3 spells CASSDSQGGANVLTF. The CDR3 nucleotides read TGTGCCAGCAGTGACTCGCAGGGTGGGGCCAACGTCCTGACTTTC.

This chain connects TRBV13 to TRBJ1-3, with TRBD1 identical over 9 bases. V lost 3 bases and J lost 0; bases outside the gene matches: 6. Germline V gene sequence: CDR1 PRHDT, CDR2 FYEKMQ (reference sequence). This CDR3 comprises 17 residues. DNA of the CDR3: TGTGCCAGCAGCTTCTCGGGGACAGGGCTCTCTGGAAACACCATATATTTT. Protein product: CASSFSGTGLSGNTIYF.

The chain joins TRBV9 to TRBJ2-2; the D gene is possibly TRBD1 (6 bases). The germline V gene encodes CDR1 SGDLS and CDR2 YYNGEE. The CDR3 runs to 17 residues. V was clipped by 0 bases and J by 0 bases, with 12 bases between them. The DNA of the CDR3 is TGTGCCAGCAGCGTAGGGGTTCACAGGGCGAACACCGGGGAGCTGTTTTTT. It codes for CASSVGVHRANTGELFF.

This clone has only one observation. V usage is TRBV2 and J usage is TRBJ1-5, with a weak D call TRBD1 (5 bases). The CDR3 has 14 amino acids. Trimming removed 6 bases from V and 6 bases from J, with 15 bases in between. Germline V gene data show CDR1 as SNHLY and CDR2 as FYNNEI. CDR3 sequence reads: CASRSQGVGQPQHF. As DNA, the CDR3 is TGTGCCAGCAGGTCCCAGGGTGTGGGTCAGCCCCAGCATTTT.

The rearrangement joins TRBV7-9 to TRBJ2-7; 9 positions match TRBD1. Germline V gene lookup returns CDR1 SEHNR and CDR2 FQNEAQ (reference sequence). The CDR3 has 16 residues. Germline trimming cut 5 bases from V and 3 bases from J; bases unmatched to any gene: 11. The CDR3 region has the DNA TGTGCCAGCAGCACGATGACAGGGGGGTCCATCTACGAGCAGTACTTC. Amino acid sequence: CASSTMTGGSIYEQYF.

CDR3 sequence (DNA): TGTGCCAGCAGCCGCACTAGCGGGAGTGTTCCTGAGCAGTTCTTC. It is translated as CASSRTSGSVPEQFF. The chain links TRBV7-2 to TRBJ2-1; 11 bases agree with TRBD2. Trimming removed 5 bases from V and 9 bases from J; junction bases left unmatched: 9. In germline, CDR1 is SGHTA, CDR2 FQGNSA. The CDR3 is 15 residues long.

The chain uses TRBV7-2 and TRBJ2-1, with D perhaps matching TRBD2 (6 bases). Trimming pared 5 bases from V and 9 bases from J, leaving 17 bases between. This CDR3 is built from 14 residues. Germline V gene lookup returns CDR1 SGHTA and CDR2 FQGNSA. CDR3 coding DNA: TGTGCCAGCAGCGGAGGACTATTTGGGGGTGAGCAGTTCTTC. This translates into CASSGGLFGGEQFF.

A single count supports this clone. This chain links TRBV6-6 with TRBJ2-1; a possible D gene is TRBD2 (6 bases). The CDR3 loop spans 14 amino acids. V lost 7 bases and J lost 7, with 17 bases in between. The germline gives CDR1 MNHNY, CDR2 SVGAGI (reference sequence). The CDR3 loop reads CASTRGGARNEQFF. CDR3 DNA: TGTGCCAGCACCCGGGGCGGGGCGCGGAATGAGCAGTTCTTC.

The chain joins TRBV29-1 to TRBJ1-5; 7 bases align to TRBD1. CDR1 is SQVTM, CDR2 ANQGSEA, per germline. CDR3 length: 14 amino acids. V lost 4 bases and J lost 0; bases outside the gene matches: 3. The DNA for the CDR3 is TGCAGCGTTGCGACAGGGACTAGCAATCAGCCCCAGCATTTT. Amino acid sequence: CSVATGTSNQPQHF.